These 6 T cell receptor beta chains were all obtained from the same sample, sequenced in a study of T cell responses to AZD1222 COVID-19 vaccine. This table comes from immunoSEQ multiplex PCR, and its TCRdb copy is limited to in-frame clones, with some not included. The sample shows 130,000 or so clones, more than 85% of them seen only once. Here the sequenced sample was peripheral blood, taken 28 days after the second AZD1222 dose. The source of these receptors is an adult who received the AZD1222 COVID-19 vaccine.

This clone was recorded only once. The rearrangement joins TRBV27 to TRBJ2-7, with D perhaps TRBD1 (5 bases). This CDR3 has 15 amino acids. Germline CDR1 and CDR2: MNHEY and SMNVEV (reference sequence). V lost 3 bases and J lost 2, with 14 bases in between. DNA for the CDR3: TGTGCCAGCAGTTTGGCCGGAACAGGACCCTACGAGCAGTACGTC. Protein sequence: CASSLAGTGPYEQYV.

This clone was observed a few times. V gene TRBV6-5 combines with J gene TRBJ1-2, with D unresolved. Germline V CDR1 and CDR2: MNHEY, SVGAGI. V lost 2 bases to trimming and J lost 6 bases, with 7 bases between them. The CDR3 has 12 residues. This CDR3 reads CASSYHGDGYTF. CDR3 coding DNA: TGTGCCAGCAGTTACCACGGGGATGGCTACACCTTC.

The chain's CDR3 is CSVDALTRTQINEQFF. As DNA, the CDR3 is TGCAGCGTTGATGCGCTTACTAGGACACAAATCAATGAGCAGTTCTTC. The rearrangement links TRBV29-1 to TRBJ2-1; D is possibly TRBD1 or TRBD2 (5 bases each). The V end lost 3 bases, the J end lost 6 bases, and 21 bases lay between the germline ends. CDR1 SQVTM and CDR2 ANQGSEA come from the germline V gene. The CDR3 covers 16 residues.

This clone was detected once. Compared with germline, one end of the junction differs, possibly owing to a read error. The chain combines TRBV2 with TRBJ1-2; D is ambiguous. Germline loops: CDR1 SNHLY, CDR2 FYNNEI. This CDR3 comprises 11 residues. The DNA for the CDR3 is TGTGCCAGCAGAGAAGGGTATGGCTACACCTTC. It codes for CASREGYGYTF.

The rearrangement links TRBV5-1 to TRBJ2-1; D might be TRBD2 (6 bases). Per germline, CDR1 SGHRS and CDR2 YFSETQ. The length of the CDR3 is 16 residues. V was cut by 4 bases and J by 0 bases, with 14 bases left in between. CDR3 nucleotide sequence: TGCGCCAGCAGCCTGACGGGGGTCAGCTCCTACAATGAGCAGTTCTTC. Its translation is CASSLTGVSSYNEQFF.

This chain joins TRBV19 and TRBJ1-6; perhaps TRBD1 as D (5 bases). Germline V gene data show CDR1 as LNHDA and CDR2 as SQIVND (reference sequence). The CDR3 contains 14 residues. The V and J ends lost 6 bases and 9 bases respectively, with 15 bases between them. This CDR3 reads CASRAGLDGSPLHF. The CDR3 DNA sequence: TGTGCCAGTAGGGCAGGGTTGGATGGTTCACCCCTCCACTTT.